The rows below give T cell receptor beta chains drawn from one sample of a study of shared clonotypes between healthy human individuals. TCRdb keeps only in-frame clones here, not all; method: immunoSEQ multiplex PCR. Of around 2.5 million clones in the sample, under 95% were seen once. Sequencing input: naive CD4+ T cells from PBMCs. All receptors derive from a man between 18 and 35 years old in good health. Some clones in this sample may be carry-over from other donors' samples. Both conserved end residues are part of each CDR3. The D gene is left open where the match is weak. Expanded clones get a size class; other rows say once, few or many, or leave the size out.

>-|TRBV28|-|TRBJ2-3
TGTGCCAGCTGCGGCCTGACCCGTCTACCCACAGATACGCAGTATTTT
CASCGLTRLPTDTQYF
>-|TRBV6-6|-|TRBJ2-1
TGTGCCAGCAGTTACGATCCAGTAATCAACAATGAGCAGTTCTTC
CASSYDPVINNEQFF
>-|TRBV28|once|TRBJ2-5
TGTGCCAGCAGTTTGAGGTTTACGGAGACCCAGTACTTC
CASSLRFTETQYF
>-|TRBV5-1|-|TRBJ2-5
TGCGCCAGCAGCTTGGCTGGGGGCGGGGAAGAGACCCAGTACTTC
CASSLAGGGEETQYF
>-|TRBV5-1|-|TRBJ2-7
TGCGCCAGCAGCGACCCGACAGAGGGCGACGAGCAGTACTTC
CASSDPTEGDEQYF
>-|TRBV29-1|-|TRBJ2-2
TGCAGCGTTGAGGGGAACGGGGAGCTGTTTTTT
CSVEGNGELFF
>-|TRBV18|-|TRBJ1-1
TGTGCCAGCTCACCCACCCGGGAAACTGAAGCTTTCTTT
CASSPTRETEAFF
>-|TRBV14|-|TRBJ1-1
TGTGCCAGCAGCCCCCTTCTTTCGACCACTGAAGCTTTCTTT
CASSPLLSTTEAFF
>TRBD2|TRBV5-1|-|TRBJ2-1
TGCGCCAGCAGCTTGGTAGCGGGAATCGACTACAATGAGCAGTTCTTC
CASSLVAGIDYNEQFF
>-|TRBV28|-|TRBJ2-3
TGTGCCAGCAGTTTAAGGGCCCTGGGTGGAACAGATACGCAGTATTTT
CASSLRALGGTDTQYF
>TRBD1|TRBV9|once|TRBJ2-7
TGTGCCAGCAGCGTAACAGGGGCGAAGCAGTACTTC
CASSVTGAKQYF
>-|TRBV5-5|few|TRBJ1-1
TGTGCCAGCCGAGGGGACCCCGCCGGACCTGAAGCTTTCTTT
CASRGDPAGPEAFF
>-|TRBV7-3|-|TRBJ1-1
TGTGCCAGCAGCTCGGACAGGAACACTGAAGCTTTCTTT
CASSSDRNTEAFF
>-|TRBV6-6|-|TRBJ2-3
TGTGCCAGCAGTTACTGGACAGATACGCAGTATTTT
CASSYWTDTQYF
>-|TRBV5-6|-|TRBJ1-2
TGTGCCAGCAGCATCAGGGGTGGCTATGGCTACACCTTC
CASSIRGGYGYTF
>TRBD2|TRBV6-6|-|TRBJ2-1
TGTGCCAGCAGTTACTCCACCAGCGGGAGGGGGAGTGAGCAGTTCTTC
CASSYSTSGRGSEQFF
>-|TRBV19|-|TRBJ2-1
TGTGCCAGCCATCGGGGGGCGGGAGCGGAAGGTGAGCAGTTCTTC
CASHRGAGAEGEQFF
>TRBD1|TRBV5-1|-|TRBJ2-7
TGCGCCAGCAGCCCGGGACAGGCGGCCTACGAGCAGTACTTC
CASSPGQAAYEQYF
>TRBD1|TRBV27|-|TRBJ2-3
TGTGCCAGCAGTTTATCGCCCGGGACAGCGGCAGATACGCAGTATTTT
CASSLSPGTAADTQYF
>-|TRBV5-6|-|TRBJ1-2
TGTGCCAGCAGCTTGGGACAGTTATATGGCTACACCTTC
CASSLGQLYGYTF
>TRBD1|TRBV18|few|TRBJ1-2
TGTGCCAGCTCACGGGGACAGGGATCAGGCTACACCTTC
CASSRGQGSGYTF
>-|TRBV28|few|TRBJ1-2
TGTGCCAGCAGTCTTGGGAACTATGGCTACACCTTC
CASSLGNYGYTF
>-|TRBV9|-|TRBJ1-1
TGTGCCAGCAGCCCCCGTCGGTCGAACACTGAAGCTTTCTTT
CASSPRRSNTEAFF
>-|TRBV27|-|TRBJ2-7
TGTGCCAGCAGTTTATCGGGCAGAGCCGCCTACGAGCAGTACTTC
CASSLSGRAAYEQYF